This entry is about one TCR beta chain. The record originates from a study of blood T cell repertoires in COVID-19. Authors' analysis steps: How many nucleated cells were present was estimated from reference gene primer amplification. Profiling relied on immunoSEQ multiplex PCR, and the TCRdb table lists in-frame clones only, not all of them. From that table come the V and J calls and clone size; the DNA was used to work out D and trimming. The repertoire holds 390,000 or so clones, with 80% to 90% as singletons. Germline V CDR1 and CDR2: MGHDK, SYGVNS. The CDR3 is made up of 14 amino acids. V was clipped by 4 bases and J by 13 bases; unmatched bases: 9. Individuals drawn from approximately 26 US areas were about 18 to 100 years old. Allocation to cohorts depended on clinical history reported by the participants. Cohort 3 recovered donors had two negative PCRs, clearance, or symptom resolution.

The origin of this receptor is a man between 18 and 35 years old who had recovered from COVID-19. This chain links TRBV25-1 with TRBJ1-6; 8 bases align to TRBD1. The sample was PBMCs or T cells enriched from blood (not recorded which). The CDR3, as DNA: TGTGCCAGCAGTGGAGGACGACAGGGGTCGCCCCTCCACTTT. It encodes CASSGGRQGSPLHF.